The rows below give T cell receptor beta chains drawn from one sample of a study of identical twins. TCRdb used MiXCR to reprocess the 5' RACE reads, holding one entry per CDR3 protein. The profile shows around 240,000 distinct CDR3 sequences, under 12% of them singletons. The sequenced sample was memory T cells sorted from blood. These receptor sequences come from a middle-aged man in good health. Both conserved end residues are part of each CDR3. D genes are given only for firm matches. Part of the rows lack a size; the others show once, few, many or a class for expanded clones.

v_gene	abundance	d_gene	j_gene	CDR3aa	CDR3nt
TRBV10-2	NA	TRBD1	TRBJ1-2	CASSPGTGVGGYTF	TGCGCCAGCAGTCCCGGGACAGGTGTTGGGGGCTACACCTTC
TRBV3-1	NA	TRBD1	TRBJ1-1	CASSPGTGGRAFF	TGTGCCAGCAGCCCAGGGACAGGGGGCAGAGCTTTCTTT
TRBV4-3	once	NA	TRBJ2-1	CASSPSTTRDYNEQFF	TGCGCCAGCAGCCCTTCTACGACTCGGGACTACAATGAGCAGTTCTTC
TRBV4-1	many	NA	TRBJ2-2	CASSQTTTGELFF	TGCGCCAGCAGCCAAACTACCACCGGGGAGCTGTTTTTT
TRBV2	few	NA	TRBJ2-1	CASNPRAAAGNEQFF	TGTGCCAGCAACCCTCGTGCGGCCGCCGGCAATGAGCAGTTCTTC
TRBV7-6	many	TRBD2	TRBJ2-1	CASSHGTSGLNEQFF	TGTGCCAGCAGCCACGGGACTAGCGGTCTAAATGAGCAGTTCTTC
TRBV29-1	many	NA	TRBJ2-2	CSVADSPGTGELFF	TGCAGCGTTGCGGATAGCCCCGGGACCGGGGAGCTGTTTTTT
TRBV11-2	many	TRBD1	TRBJ2-7	CASSFPHRGSIHEQYF	TGTGCCAGCAGCTTCCCTCACAGGGGATCGATCCACGAGCAGTACTTC
TRBV20-1	few	TRBD1	TRBJ1-4	CSATRDRVDEKLFF	TGCAGTGCTACCCGGGACAGGGTTGATGAAAAACTGTTTTTT
TRBV5-5	many	NA	TRBJ2-7	CASSLRTATYEQYF	TGTGCCAGCAGCTTAAGGACAGCTACCTACGAGCAGTACTTC
TRBV7-9	few	NA	TRBJ2-6	CASSWEPSGANVLTF	TGTGCCAGCAGCTGGGAGCCCTCTGGGGCCAACGTCCTGACTTTC
TRBV10-3	NA	NA	TRBJ2-2	CAISEVSDTGELFF	TGTGCCATCAGTGAGGTTAGCGACACCGGGGAGCTGTTTTTT
TRBV20-1	many	NA	TRBJ1-2	CSASLGSGYGYTF	TGCAGTGCTAGTTTAGGGTCTGGCTATGGCTACACCTTC
TRBV15	few	TRBD2	TRBJ2-3	CATSREVLAGSSTDTQYF	TGTGCCACCAGCAGAGAGGTCTTAGCGGGCTCCTCCACAGATACGCAGTATTTT